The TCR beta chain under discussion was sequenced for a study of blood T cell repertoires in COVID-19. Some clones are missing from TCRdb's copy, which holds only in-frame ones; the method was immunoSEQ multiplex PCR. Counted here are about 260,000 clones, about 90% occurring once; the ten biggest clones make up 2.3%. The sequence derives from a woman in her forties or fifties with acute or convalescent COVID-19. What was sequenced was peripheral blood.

CDR3 residues: CASSLTGTANEKLFF. The CDR3 DNA reads TGCGCCAGCAGCTTGACCGGGACAGCTAATGAAAAACTGTTTTTT. The chain links TRBV5-1 to TRBJ1-4; TRBD1 matches 7 bases. After removal of 1 base from V and 3 bases from J, the junction contained 3 bases not matched to a gene. The CDR3 totals 15 residues. The germline V gene encodes CDR1 SGHRS and CDR2 YFSETQ.